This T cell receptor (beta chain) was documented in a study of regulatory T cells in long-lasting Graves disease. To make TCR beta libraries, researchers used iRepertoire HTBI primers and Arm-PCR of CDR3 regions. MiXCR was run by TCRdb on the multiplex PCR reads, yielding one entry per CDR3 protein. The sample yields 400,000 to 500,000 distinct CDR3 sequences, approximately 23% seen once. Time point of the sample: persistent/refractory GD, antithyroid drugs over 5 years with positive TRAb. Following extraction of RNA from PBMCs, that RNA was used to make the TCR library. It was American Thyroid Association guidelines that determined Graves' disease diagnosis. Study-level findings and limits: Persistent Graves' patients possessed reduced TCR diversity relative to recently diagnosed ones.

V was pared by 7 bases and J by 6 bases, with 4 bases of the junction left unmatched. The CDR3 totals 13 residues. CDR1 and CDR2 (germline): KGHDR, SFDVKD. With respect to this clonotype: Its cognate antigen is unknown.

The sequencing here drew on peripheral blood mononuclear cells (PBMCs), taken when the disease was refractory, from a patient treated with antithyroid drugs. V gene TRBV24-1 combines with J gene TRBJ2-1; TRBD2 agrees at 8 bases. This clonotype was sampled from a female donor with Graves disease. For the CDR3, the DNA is TGTGCCACCAGGGGGGGACTAGGCAATGAGCAGTTCTTC. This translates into CATRGGLGNEQFF.